This TCR beta chain was captured by sequencing in a study of blood T cell repertoires in COVID-19. Study context: PBMCs, B-cell-depleted T cells, or T cells provided the cDNA or gDNA that made up the material.

V lost 0 bases to trimming and J lost 14 bases, with 7 bases between them. This CDR3 contains 10 residues. CDR1 PRHDT and CDR2 FYEKMQ come from the germline V gene (reference sequence). Adults between roughly 18 and 90 years of age took part from some 25 US areas. Participants were placed into cohorts based on the clinical history they reported. Cohort 3 recovered donors had two negative PCRs, clearance, or symptom resolution. The repertoire was sequenced with immunoSEQ multiplex PCR; TCRdb's copy has only in-frame clones and lacks some. In the table there are approximately 160,000 clones, 84% of which are singletons.

Sample: PBMCs or T cells enriched from blood (not recorded which). The TCR originated in a woman in her fifties or sixties who had recovered from COVID-19. J is TRBJ1-2 and V is TRBV13; D is undetermined. The CDR3 coding sequence is TGTGCCAGCAGCTTAGGAAGCTCTACCTTC. Translation gives CASSLGSSTF.